This T cell receptor (beta chain) was recorded in a study of radiotherapy plus CTLA-4 blockade in lung cancer. Study information: Objective response rate was around 20%; disease control rate, about 28%. Study-level points and caveats: Blood saw expansion of tumor-derived TCR clones after radiotherapy plus ipilimumab. The best prediction of response reportedly came from early blood T cell clone dynamics, with interferon-beta.

The CDR3 covers 15 residues. Germline lookup yields CDR1 SGHTS and CDR2 YDEGEE. J gave up 0 bases and V 6 bases, and 9 bases lay outside the gene matches. Clones were sequenced by immunoSEQ multiplex PCR, and TCRdb holds only the in-frame ones, with some missing. This table has approximately 89,000 clones, under 80% appearing once. As regards this clone: Its specificity is not known.

Sequenced here: peripheral blood, sampled from a patient treated with radiotherapy plus ipilimumab. The clonotype originates from a human donor with non-small cell lung cancer who had a partial response to radiotherapy plus ipilimumab. Some clones in this sample may be carry-over from other donors' samples. The V gene is TRBV5-8, the J gene TRBJ2-7, with 7 bases lining up with TRBD1. The CDR3 nucleotides read TGTGCCAGCACATTAGGACAGGCTAGCTCCTACGAGCAGTACTTC. Encoded protein: CASTLGQASSYEQYF.